A selection of T cell receptor beta chains follows, all from one sample in a study of shared clonotypes between healthy human individuals. Sequencing was performed with immunoSEQ multiplex PCR; in TCRdb, only in-frame clones are kept and a portion is missing. The table records 2,100,000 or so clones, 95% of them present only once. The sequenced material came from naive CD4+ T cells sorted from blood. The receptor source for this set is a man younger than 35 in good health. Both conserved end residues are part of each CDR3. D genes are given only for firm matches. Clone size appears in some rows only: once, few, many, or a class for an expanded clone.

>TRBJ1-1|-|TRBV10-1|-
TGCGCCAGCAGTGAGTCGCAGGTGATGAACACTGAAGCTTTCTTT
CASSESQVMNTEAFF
>TRBJ2-2|-|TRBV5-1|-
TGCGCCAGCAGCCCAATGGGGGGCGAGACCGGGGAGCTGTTTTTT
CASSPMGGETGELFF
>TRBJ2-3|once|TRBV29-1|-
TGCAGCGTTGGGGGTAGCACCGGCACAGATACGCAGTATTTT
CSVGGSTGTDTQYF
>TRBJ1-2|-|TRBV18|TRBD1
TGTGCCAGCTCACCACCGACAGGGGTCGGCTATGGCTACACCTTC
CASSPPTGVGYGYTF
>TRBJ1-2|-|TRBV10-3|TRBD1
TGTGCCATCAGTGAAGGGACAGGGGGTGGCTACACCTTC
CAISEGTGGGYTF
>TRBJ2-1|-|TRBV19|-
TGTGCCAGTAGTATTTGGGGATACAATGAGCAGTTCTTC
CASSIWGYNEQFF
>TRBJ2-2|few|TRBV6-1|-
TGTGCCAGCAGTGAACAATGGGGCGGGGAGCTGTTTTTT
CASSEQWGGELFF
>TRBJ1-2|-|TRBV7-9|TRBD1
TGTGCCAGCAGCTTAAAACAGGGGGTCGACTATGGCTACACCTTC
CASSLKQGVDYGYTF
>TRBJ2-3|-|TRBV4-1|-
TGCGCCAGCAGCCAAGTTGGGGTGAGGACAGATACGCAGTATTTT
CASSQVGVRTDTQYF
>TRBJ1-1|-|TRBV6-1|-
TGTGCCAGCAGTGTGACAGGGAACACTGAAGCTTTCTTT
CASSVTGNTEAFF
>TRBJ2-7|-|TRBV6-5|-
TGTGCCAGCAGCTTACCGGTCGGCAAGCAGTACTTC
CASSLPVGKQYF
>TRBJ1-6|-|TRBV9|-
TGTGCCAGCAGCGTAGCTGACCCATGGGCTGTCGGTTCACCCCTCCACTTT
CASSVADPWAVGSPLHF
>TRBJ2-7|-|TRBV5-1|-
TGCGCCAGCAGTTCGGACTCGATCAGCTCCTACGAGCAGTACTTC
CASSSDSISSYEQYF
>TRBJ1-4|-|TRBV18|-
TGTGCCAGCTCCCCCCAAAGGGCGTCTAATGAAAAACTGTTTTTT
CASSPQRASNEKLFF
>TRBJ1-5|-|TRBV5-1|-
TGCGCCAGCAGCCTTAACGACGGCCCACAGCATTTT
CASSLNDGPQHF
>TRBJ1-6|-|TRBV2|TRBD1
TGTGCCAGCCGTGTTCCCGGGACAGGGAATTCACCCCTCCACTTT
CASRVPGTGNSPLHF
>TRBJ2-5|-|TRBV9|-
TGTGCCAGCAGCGTAGGTTTAGCCGCATTTAAAGAGACCCAGTACTTC
CASSVGLAAFKETQYF
>TRBJ2-7|-|TRBV30|TRBD1
TGTGCCTGGAGCGGACAGGGGGGCGAGCAGTACTTC
CAWSGQGGEQYF
>TRBJ2-7|once|TRBV5-6|TRBD2
TGTGCCAGCAGCTCCGGAACTAGCGTCGAGCAGTACTTC
CASSSGTSVEQYF
>TRBJ2-1|-|TRBV10-1|-
TGCGCCAGCAGTAGGTCCCCTAGAGGCGATGAGCAGTTCTTC
CASSRSPRGDEQFF
>TRBJ2-7|-|TRBV5-1|-
TGCGCCAGCAAGGTCTCGCCGGATAGGGAAAGGGAGCAGTACTTC
CASKVSPDREREQYF
>TRBJ1-2|once|TRBV5-6|TRBD1
TGTGCCAGCAGCTCCGGACAGGGAGGCTATGGCTACACCTTC
CASSSGQGGYGYTF
>TRBJ1-2|-|TRBV30|TRBD1
TGTGCCTGGAGTGTTTTCCGTTTGGGGACAGGGGGCTATGGCTACACCTTC
CAWSVFRLGTGGYGYTF
>TRBJ2-7|-|TRBV6-6|-
TGTGCCAGCAGTTACTCAGGACCCTACGAGCAGTACTTC
CASSYSGPYEQYF
>TRBJ2-7|-|TRBV4-1|TRBD1
TGCGCCAGCAGCCAAGCCCAGGGGGACTCCTACGAGCAGTACTTC
CASSQAQGDSYEQYF
>TRBJ2-2|-|TRBV7-3|-
TGTGCCAGCAGCCCCCTGAGGACCGCGAACACCGGGGAGCTGTTTTTT
CASSPLRTANTGELFF
>TRBJ2-6|-|TRBV9|-
TGTGCCAGCAGCGTCCTACCTGAGGGTTCTGGGGCCAACGTCCTGACTTTC
CASSVLPEGSGANVLTF
>TRBJ2-5|-|TRBV6-5|-
TGTGCCAGCAGCAGGGCTCAAGAGACCCAGTACTTC
CASSRAQETQYF